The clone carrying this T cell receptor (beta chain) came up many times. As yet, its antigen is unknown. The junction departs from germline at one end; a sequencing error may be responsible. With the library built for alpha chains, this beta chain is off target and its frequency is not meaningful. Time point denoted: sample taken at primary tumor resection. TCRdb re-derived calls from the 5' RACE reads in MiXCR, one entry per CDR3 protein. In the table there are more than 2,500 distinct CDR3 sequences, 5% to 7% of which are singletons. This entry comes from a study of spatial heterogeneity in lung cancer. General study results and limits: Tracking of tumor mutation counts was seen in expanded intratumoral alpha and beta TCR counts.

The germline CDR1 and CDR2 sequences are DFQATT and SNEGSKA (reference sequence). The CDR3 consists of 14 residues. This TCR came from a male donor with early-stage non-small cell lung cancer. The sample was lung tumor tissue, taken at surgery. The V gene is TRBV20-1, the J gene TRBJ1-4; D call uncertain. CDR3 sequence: CSASRVKTYEKLFF. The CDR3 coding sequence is TGCAGTGCTTCAAGGGTGAAAACTTATGAAAAACTGTTTTTT.